This TCR beta chain was identified during a study of cytomegalovirus exposure and HLA in healthy donors (dated 2017 in TCRdb). About the full investigation: An earlier analysis of several hundred of the donors reported about 250 Gb of sequence data and some 120 million unique TCR beta sequences from roughly 180 million T cells. Among the 398 genotyped donors, about 83% belonged to the genetic ancestry cluster associated with self-reported Caucasian donors. Along with the approximately 670-subject first cohort, a separate validation cohort of over 90 different subjects was used. An earlier analysis of 587 of the donors applied high-throughput TCR beta sequencing to assess whether each TCR beta V gene segment acted as functional or pseudogenic. Every repertoire in the discovery cohort had been generated on one and the same sequencing platform. Because of strong linkage in the cohort, five DR-DQ haplotypes were treated as single units for association and clustering. The later analysis used no new phenotypic data to find candidate immune exposures, relying instead on TCR beta sequences and their occurrence across donors. Donor age, sex, ethnicity and CMV serostatus were compiled together with the repertoire data. The number of donors typed differed by locus, with roughly 620-630 for A, B, C, DRB1 and DQB1, around 560 for DQA1, under 610 for DPA1, and around 450 for DPB1. Among roughly 370 genotyped donors of the cohort, an average of 235,054 unique TCR beta nucleotide sequences were sequenced per donor, roughly 20% of them non-productive. To study patterns of TCR occurrence, a later analysis re-analyzed previously published TCR beta repertoires from 600 to 750 donors and added high-resolution HLA genotyping. Class I and class II HLA loci were covered by the typing at four-digit resolution. The study used immunosequencing to profile the T cell repertoires of 600 to 850 subjects and linked those repertoires to cytomegalovirus serostatus. To predict cytomegalovirus infection status, the study combined high-throughput TCR immunosequencing, statistical association of individual TCRs with disease status, and machine learning. In a later genetic analysis, genome-wide SNP genotypes for about 55% of the roughly 700 donors were used, and that subset was treated as a discovery cohort. An early release covering 550 to 700 HLA-typed donors comprised approximately 290 gigabases of sequencing data and around 86 million unique TCR sequences. The aim of the study was to test whether cataloging public T cell receptors could identify signatures of past pathogen exposure.

The cohort comprised 710 or so healthy bone marrow donors. At the time of sampling, all cohort members were nominally healthy, though unrecorded immune exposures were likely present. The donor was CMV seronegative and was included in the group of a few hundred seronegative cohort members. Each donor provided a peripheral blood sample, and peripheral blood mononuclear cells were used for TCR beta sequencing. Genomic DNA extraction from the blood cell samples was performed with the Qiagen DNeasy Blood Extraction Kit. Including the terminal cysteine and phenylalanine, the CDR3 comprises 14 residues. Kept here is only the CDR3 DNA, which spans 42 bases and is read in frame from base 1. Here V drops 5 bases and J drops 11 bases, and the junction holds 13 bases not matched to any gene. CDR1 and CDR2 were assigned from the germline V gene as SGHVS and FNYEAQ. Library preparation was by the immunoSEQ multiplex PCR assay. The multiplex PCR relied on a mix of 60 forward primers for TCR Vbeta segments and 13 reverse primers for TCR Jbeta segments. The CDR3 region of rearranged TCR beta genes was amplified from genomic DNA by a multiplex PCR assay. On the Illumina HiSeq System, the amplified TCR beta libraries were sequenced as 87-base-pair reads. From the authors' description of their analysis: A later analysis counted about 80 million unique TCR beta chains across the 650 to 700 repertoires, and 9 million to 14 million of these chains were shared by at least two donors. To remove PCR and sequencing errors, raw reads were error-corrected and collapsed into unique sequences using a nearest-neighbor algorithm that merged closely related sequences. To assign V, D and J gene segments, CDR3 sequences were aligned to IMGT reference sequences. For a sequence to be retained, a match of at least six nucleotides to both a V gene segment and a J gene segment was required. Rearrangements were classified as productive when the CDR3 lacked stop codons and remained in frame with V and J, and all other rearrangements were classified as non-productive. CDR3 was defined according to IMGT convention as the region running from the second conserved V-encoded cysteine to the conserved J-encoded phenylalanine. The earlier analysis of some 600 of the donors excluded sequences that lacked an unambiguous match to a single V gene segment. In an earlier analysis of about 590 of the donors, a V segment was called functional when productive rearrangements were above 56.7%, and segregating when the standard deviation between donors exceeded 5%. A statistical classification framework was developed to diagnose cytomegalovirus status using the catalog of TCR beta chain sequences. V and J gene assignment, in a later analysis, came from comparing TCR nucleotide sequences with IMGT/GENE-DB human TR gene sequences. The TCRdist pipeline was used in a later analysis to assign CDR3 sequences and most-parsimonious VDJ recombination scenarios. In a later analysis, every TCR beta chain was defined by the combination of its CDR3 amino acid sequence and its V-gene family, and reads without a unique V-gene family were dropped. As a way to deal with suspected cross-contamination and a sequencing artifact, a later analysis dropped over 550 nucleotide sequences that were highly shared and had low generation probability. In a later analysis, a clonal expansion index for each public chain was calculated from normalized within-repertoire ranks of inferred template counts. In a later analysis, generation probabilities were computed using a VDJ recombination model fitted to out-of-frame rearrangements, and the results were checked against IGoR. In a later analysis, hypergeometric tests were used to score TCR-TCR, TCR-HLA and TCR-CMV co-occurrence, with a repertoire-size bias correction applied to TCR pairs. To estimate false discovery rates, a later analysis permuted the HLA or CMV assignments 20 times. In a later analysis, co-occurring TCRs were grouped with DBSCAN, and TCRdist sequence similarity was added when clustering was performed within HLA-allele-positive subsets. Co-occurrence clustering excluded repertoires with fewer than 30,000 or more than 120,000 public chains, plus five with anomalous nucleotide sharing. Entries here come from immuneACCESS through TCRdb and include only in-frame sequences with V and J called. Some clones fail to appear in such tables; in the studies checked, an unresolved V gene covers under half of the shortfall, and the cause of the remainder is unknown. From that table come the V and J calls and clone size; the DNA was used to work out D and trimming. The sample data list fewer than 100,000 clones, and about two thirds of these were observed just once. Of the sample, over 0.95% is held by the ten largest clones.

Here is what the overall study found, with its caveats: Because some donors lacked HLA typing at each locus, the association tests relied only on the typed subset. Linkage disequilibrium might explain the correlated functional status among segregating V segments, but an unknown experimental factor could not be ruled out. This cohort had only TCR beta chains sequenced, and the lack of alpha or paired-chain data limited which features could be detected. A further reported finding was that TCR beta sequences accurately predicted the HLA-A and HLA-B alleles for most subjects in the first cohort. Because counts were too low, about 15 rarely observed V segments, including chromosome 9 orphons, were left out of the earlier analysis of roughly 600 of the donors. A later genetic analysis reported fewer N-insertions in productive TCRs among donors in an Asian-associated ancestry cluster than the roughly 700-donor mean. The study listed around 160 TCR beta chains as associated with cytomegalovirus. The classifier was reported to diagnose cytomegalovirus status with high specificity and sensitivity in both the original and validation cohorts. While some public TCRs were present in many individuals, most TCR sequences turned up only very rarely across donors. The presence/absence analyses assumed that sequencing depth was roughly uniform across donors, and that assumption may not be true. Broadly in line with IMGT annotations, most TCR beta V segments showed up in productive rearrangements about 87% or about 30% of the time in an earlier analysis of some 590 of the donors. The only immune exposure information available for the cohort was CMV serostatus. A cluster of highly shared sequence variants was judged likely to represent a technical artifact of the sequencing pipeline. The authors suggested that the approach could potentially be generalized to other disease states and immunological phenotypes. A later genetic analysis associated a missense DCLRE1C variant with V-gene and J-gene trimming of TCR beta chains, and an independent cohort replicated the association. A few of the identified cytomegalovirus-associated TCR beta chains were confirmed in vitro to be specific for cytomegalovirus antigens. In a later analysis, HLA-associated TCR beta chains were found to be more clonally expanded and to have lower generation probabilities than equally common non-associated chains. A later analysis found that TCR association rates varied across HLA loci, with DRB1 alleles showing the most associated TCRs and HLA-C alleles the fewest. Strong co-occurrence of HLA alleles, especially DR and DQ, made assigning TCR associations to individual alleles difficult. The 87-base-pair reads could not distinguish some IMGT-functional V segments, including TRBV6-2 and TRBV6-3, so those segments were excluded. Several of the top co-occurrence clusters appeared to be linked to parvovirus B19, influenza, CMV and Epstein-Barr virus, according to a later analysis. A later analysis found that most CMV-associated TCR beta chains appeared HLA-restricted, with HLA associations seemingly driven largely by CMV exposure. Specific HLA alleles were associated with about 17,000 TCR beta sequences at a false discovery rate of 0.05 in a later analysis.

Regarding this clone: Its antigen is unknown. There are no base qualities to consult, and no much larger clone falls within one base.

The source material was PBMCs. The rearrangement combines TRBV7-6 with TRBJ1-1, and 8 bases in between align with TRBD1. This TCR derives from a female donor in good health and CMV-seronegative. The CDR3 amino acid sequence is: CASSAIGDRGGAFF. The bases read TGTGCCAGCAGCGCCATCGGTGACAGGGGAGGGGCTTTCTTT.